This T cell receptor (beta chain) was retrieved from a study of spatial heterogeneity in lung cancer. As for the study in general: The count of detected beta-chain sequences consistently exceeded that of alpha-chain sequences.

MiXCR, applied by TCRdb to the 5' RACE reads, yields one record per CDR3 protein. Of 15,000 or so distinct CDR3 sequences detected, approximately 14% appear once; the ten largest clones hold 35% to 40%. A few counts support this clonotype. Time point in this sample: sample taken at primary tumor resection. Whole RNA came from tumor, nontumor lung or frozen PBMC and was sequenced without being sorted. The CDR3 spans 17 residues. Germline CDR1 is MNHEY and CDR2 is SVGAGI. After removal of 5 bases from V and 10 bases from J, the junction contained 16 bases not matched to a gene. The source material was PBMCs, sampled at surgery. The chain joins TRBV6-5 to TRBJ2-1; 11 bases are shared with TRBD2. This receptor was identified in a male donor with early-stage non-small cell lung cancer. CDR3 DNA: TGTGCCAGCAGTCCCTCCCTTTTAGCGGGGGGGTCGAGCGAGCAGTTCTTC. Translated, it gives CASSPSLLAGGSSEQFF.